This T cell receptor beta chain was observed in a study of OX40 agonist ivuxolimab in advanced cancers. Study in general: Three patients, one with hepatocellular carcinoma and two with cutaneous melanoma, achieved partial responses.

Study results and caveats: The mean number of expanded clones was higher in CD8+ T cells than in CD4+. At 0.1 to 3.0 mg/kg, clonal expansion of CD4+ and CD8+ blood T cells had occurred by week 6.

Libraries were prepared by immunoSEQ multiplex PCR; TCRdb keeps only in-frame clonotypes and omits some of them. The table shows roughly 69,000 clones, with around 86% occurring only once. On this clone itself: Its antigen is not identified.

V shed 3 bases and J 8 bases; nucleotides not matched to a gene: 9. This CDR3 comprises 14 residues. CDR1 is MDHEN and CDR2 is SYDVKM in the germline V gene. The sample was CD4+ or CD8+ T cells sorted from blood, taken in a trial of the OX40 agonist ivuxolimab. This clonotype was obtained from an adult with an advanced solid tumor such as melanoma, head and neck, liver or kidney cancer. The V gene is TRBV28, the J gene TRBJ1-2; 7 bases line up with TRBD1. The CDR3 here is CASSFPEGGGGYTF. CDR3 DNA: TGTGCCAGCAGTTTTCCAGAAGGGGGCGGAGGCTACACCTTC.